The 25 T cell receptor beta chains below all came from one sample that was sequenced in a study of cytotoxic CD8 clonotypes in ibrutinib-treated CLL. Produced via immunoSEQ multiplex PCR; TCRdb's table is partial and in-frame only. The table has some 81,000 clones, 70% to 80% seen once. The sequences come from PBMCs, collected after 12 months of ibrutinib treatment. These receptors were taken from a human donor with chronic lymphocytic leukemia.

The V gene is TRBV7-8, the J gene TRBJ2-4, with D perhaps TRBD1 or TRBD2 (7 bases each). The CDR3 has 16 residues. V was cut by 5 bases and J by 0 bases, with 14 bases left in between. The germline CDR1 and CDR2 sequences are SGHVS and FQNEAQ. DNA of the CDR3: TGTGCCAGCAGCAGGGGGGGACAGCTAGCCAAAAACATTCAGTACTTC. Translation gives CASSRGGQLAKNIQYF.

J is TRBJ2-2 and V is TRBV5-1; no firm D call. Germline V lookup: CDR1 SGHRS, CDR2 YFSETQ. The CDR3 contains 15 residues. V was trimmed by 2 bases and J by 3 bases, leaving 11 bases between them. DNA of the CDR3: TGCGCCAGCAGCTTCCTCGGGTCCCACACCGGGGAGCTGTTTTTT. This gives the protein CASSFLGSHTGELFF.

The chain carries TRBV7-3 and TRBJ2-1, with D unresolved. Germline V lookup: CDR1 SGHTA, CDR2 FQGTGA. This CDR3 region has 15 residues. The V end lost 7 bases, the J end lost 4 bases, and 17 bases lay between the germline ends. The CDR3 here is CASILSAGPYNEQFF. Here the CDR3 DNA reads TGTGCCAGCATCCTAAGCGCAGGCCCTTACAATGAGCAGTTCTTC.

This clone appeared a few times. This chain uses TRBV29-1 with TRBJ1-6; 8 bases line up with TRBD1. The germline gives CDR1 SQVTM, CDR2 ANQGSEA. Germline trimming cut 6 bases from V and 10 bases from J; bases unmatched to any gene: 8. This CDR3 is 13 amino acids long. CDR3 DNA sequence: TGCAGCGTGCAGGGGGCGATCGGGTCACCCCTCCACTTT. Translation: CSVQGAIGSPLHF.

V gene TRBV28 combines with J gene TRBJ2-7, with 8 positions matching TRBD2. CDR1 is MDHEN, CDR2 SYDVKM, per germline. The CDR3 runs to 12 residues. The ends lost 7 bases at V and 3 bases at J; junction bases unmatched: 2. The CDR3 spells CASTGRVYEQYF. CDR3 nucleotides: TGTGCCAGCACCGGGAGGGTCTACGAGCAGTACTTC.

CDR3 amino acids: CASSLAGSYEAFF. The DNA of the CDR3 is TGTGCCAGCAGCTTAGCCGGGTCATATGAAGCTTTCTTT. The V call is TRBV7-9, the J call TRBJ1-1, with D uncertain. V lost 0 bases to trimming and J lost 7 bases, with 9 bases between them. The length of the CDR3 is 13 residues. In germline, CDR1 is SEHNR, CDR2 FQNEAQ (reference sequence).

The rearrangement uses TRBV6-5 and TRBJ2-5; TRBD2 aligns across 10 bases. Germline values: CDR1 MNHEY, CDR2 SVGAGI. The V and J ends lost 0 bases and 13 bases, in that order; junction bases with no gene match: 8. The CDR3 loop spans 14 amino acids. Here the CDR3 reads CASSYSGDTSGTYF. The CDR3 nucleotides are TGTGCCAGCAGTTACTCCGGAGATACTAGCGGGACGTACTTC.

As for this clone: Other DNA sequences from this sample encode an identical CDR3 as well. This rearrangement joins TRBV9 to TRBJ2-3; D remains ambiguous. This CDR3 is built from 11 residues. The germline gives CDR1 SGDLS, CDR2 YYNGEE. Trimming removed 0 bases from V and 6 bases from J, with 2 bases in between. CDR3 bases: TGTGCCAGCAGCGTAGGCGATACGCAGTATTTT. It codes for CASSVGDTQYF.

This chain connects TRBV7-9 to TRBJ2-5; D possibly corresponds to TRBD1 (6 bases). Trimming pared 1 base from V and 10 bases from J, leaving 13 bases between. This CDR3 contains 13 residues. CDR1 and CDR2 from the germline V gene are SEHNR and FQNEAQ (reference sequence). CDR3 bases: TGTGCCAGCAGCTTAGGGGGGCAGGGTGTCCAGTACTTC. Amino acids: CASSLGGQGVQYF.

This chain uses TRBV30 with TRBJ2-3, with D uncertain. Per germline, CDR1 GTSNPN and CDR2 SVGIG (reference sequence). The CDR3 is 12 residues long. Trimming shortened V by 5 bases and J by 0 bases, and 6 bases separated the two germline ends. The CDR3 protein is CAWAFSTDTQYF. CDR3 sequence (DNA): TGTGCCTGGGCCTTTAGCACAGATACGCAGTATTTT.

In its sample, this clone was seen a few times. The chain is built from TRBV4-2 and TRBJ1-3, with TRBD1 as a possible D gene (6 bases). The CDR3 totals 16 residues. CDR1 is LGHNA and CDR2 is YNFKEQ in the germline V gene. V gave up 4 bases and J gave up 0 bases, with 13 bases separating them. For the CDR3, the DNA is TGTGCCAGCAGCCCGTCAGACAGGAGCTCTGGAAACACCATATATTTT. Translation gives CASSPSDRSSGNTIYF.

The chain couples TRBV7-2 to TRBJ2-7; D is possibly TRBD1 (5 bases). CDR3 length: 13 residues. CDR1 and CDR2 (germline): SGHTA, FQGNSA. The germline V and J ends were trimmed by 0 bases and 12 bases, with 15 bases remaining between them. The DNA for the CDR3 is TGTGCCAGCAGCTTAGCGGGGCTTCCCAGCCCGTACTTC. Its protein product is CASSLAGLPSPYF.

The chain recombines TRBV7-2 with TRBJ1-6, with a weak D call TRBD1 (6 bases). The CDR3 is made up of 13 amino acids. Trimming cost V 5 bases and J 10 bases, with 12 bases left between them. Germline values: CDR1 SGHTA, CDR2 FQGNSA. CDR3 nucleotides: TGTGCCAGCAGCCCGCAGGGGTGGTCACCCCTCCACTTT. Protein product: CASSPQGWSPLHF.

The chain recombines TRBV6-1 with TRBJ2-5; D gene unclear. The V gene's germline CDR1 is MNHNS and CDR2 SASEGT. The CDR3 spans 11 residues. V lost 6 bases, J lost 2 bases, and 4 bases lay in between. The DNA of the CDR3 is TGTGCCAGCAGAAGACAAGAGACCCAGTACTTC. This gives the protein CASRRQETQYF.

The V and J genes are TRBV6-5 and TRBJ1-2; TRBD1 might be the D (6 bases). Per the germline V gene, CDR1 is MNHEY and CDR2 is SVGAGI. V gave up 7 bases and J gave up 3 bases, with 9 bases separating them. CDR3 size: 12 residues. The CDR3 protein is CASTRGDYGYTF. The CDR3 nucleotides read TGTGCCAGCACCAGGGGCGACTATGGCTACACCTTC.

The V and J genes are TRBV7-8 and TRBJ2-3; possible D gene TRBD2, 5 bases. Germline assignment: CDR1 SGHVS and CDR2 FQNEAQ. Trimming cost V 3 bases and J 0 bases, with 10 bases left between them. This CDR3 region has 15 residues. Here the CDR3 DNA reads TGTGCCAGCAGCTTGGGCGGGTTTAGCACAGATACGCAGTATTTT. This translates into CASSLGGFSTDTQYF.

The CDR3 DNA is TGTGCCAGCAGCCCACGGACGCAAGAGACCCAGTACTTC. The encoded protein is CASSPRTQETQYF. The chain joins TRBV27 to TRBJ2-5; D is unresolved. V lost 6 bases and J 2 bases, leaving 10 bases between the germline ends. The CDR3 extends over 13 amino acids. CDR1 is MNHEY and CDR2 is SMNVEV in the germline V gene (reference sequence).

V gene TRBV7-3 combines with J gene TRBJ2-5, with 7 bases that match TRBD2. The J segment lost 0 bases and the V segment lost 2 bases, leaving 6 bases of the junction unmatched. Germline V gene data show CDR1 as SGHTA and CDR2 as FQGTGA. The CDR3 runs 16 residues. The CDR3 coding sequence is TGTGCCAGCAGCTTATGGGCTAGCGGAAACCAAGAGACCCAGTACTTC. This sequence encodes CASSLWASGNQETQYF.

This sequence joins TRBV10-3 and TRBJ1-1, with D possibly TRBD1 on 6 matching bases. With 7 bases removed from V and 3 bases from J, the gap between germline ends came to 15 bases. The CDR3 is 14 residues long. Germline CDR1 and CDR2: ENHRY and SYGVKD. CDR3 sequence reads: CAITQGRQDTEAFF. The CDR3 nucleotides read TGTGCCATCACGCAGGGGAGGCAGGACACTGAAGCTTTCTTT.

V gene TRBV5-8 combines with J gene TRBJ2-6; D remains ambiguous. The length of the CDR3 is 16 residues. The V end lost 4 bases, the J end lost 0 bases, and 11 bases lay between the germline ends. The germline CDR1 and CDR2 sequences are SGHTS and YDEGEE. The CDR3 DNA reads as TGTGCCAGCAGCCCGTGGGGAAACTCTGGGGCCAACGTCCTGACTTTC. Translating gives CASSPWGNSGANVLTF.

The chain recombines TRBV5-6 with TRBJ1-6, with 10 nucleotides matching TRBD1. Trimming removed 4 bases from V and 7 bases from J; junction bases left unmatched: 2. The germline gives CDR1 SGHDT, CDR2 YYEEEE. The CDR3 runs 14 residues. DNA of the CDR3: TGTGCCAGCAGCCGGGACAGGGGAAATTCACCCCTCCACTTT. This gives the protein CASSRDRGNSPLHF. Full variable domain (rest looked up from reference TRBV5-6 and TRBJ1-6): DAGVTQSPTHLIKTRGQQVTLRCSPKSGHDTVSWYQQALGQGPQFIFQYYEEEERQRGNFPDRFSGHQFPNYSSELNVNALLLGDSALYLCASSRDRGNSPLHFGNGTRLTVT.

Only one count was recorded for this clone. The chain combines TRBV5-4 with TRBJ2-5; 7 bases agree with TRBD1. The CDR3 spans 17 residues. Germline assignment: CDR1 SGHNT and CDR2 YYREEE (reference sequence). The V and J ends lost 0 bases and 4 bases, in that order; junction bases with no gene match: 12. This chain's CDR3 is CASSLGKTGPPRETQYF. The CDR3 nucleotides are TGTGCCAGCAGCTTGGGGAAGACAGGGCCCCCCCGAGAGACCCAGTACTTC. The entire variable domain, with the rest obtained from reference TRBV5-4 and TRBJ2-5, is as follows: ETGVTQSPTHLIKTRGQQVTLRCSSQSGHNTVSWYQQALGQGPQFIFQYYREEENGRGNFPPRFSGLQFPNYSSELNVNALELDDSALYLCASSLGKTGPPRETQYFGPGTRLLVL.

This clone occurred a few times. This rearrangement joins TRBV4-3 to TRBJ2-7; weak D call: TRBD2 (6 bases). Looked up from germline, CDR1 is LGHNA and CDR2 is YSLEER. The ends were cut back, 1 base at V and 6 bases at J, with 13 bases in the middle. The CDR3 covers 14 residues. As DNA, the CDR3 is TGCGCCAGCAGCCAAGGTGCGGGGTCCGGCGAGCAGTACTTC. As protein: CASSQGAGSGEQYF.

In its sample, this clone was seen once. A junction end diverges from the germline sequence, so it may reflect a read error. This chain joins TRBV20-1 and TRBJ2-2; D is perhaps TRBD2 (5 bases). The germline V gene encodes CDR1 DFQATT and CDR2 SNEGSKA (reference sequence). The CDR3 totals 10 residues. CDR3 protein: CSAKHRGAVF. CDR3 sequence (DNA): TGCAGTGCTAAACACCGGGGAGCTGTTTTT.

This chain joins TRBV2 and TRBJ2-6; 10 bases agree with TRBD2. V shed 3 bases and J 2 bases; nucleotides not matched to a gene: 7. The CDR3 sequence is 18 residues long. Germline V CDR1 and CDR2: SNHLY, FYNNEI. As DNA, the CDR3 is TGTGCCAGCAGTGAGAGGGCTAGCGGGGGTCCTGGGGCCAACGTCCTGACTTTC. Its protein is CASSERASGGPGANVLTF.